This entry lists 5 T cell receptor beta chains sequenced from one sample in a study of blood T cell repertoires in COVID-19. Sequencing used immunoSEQ multiplex PCR; TCRdb keeps in-frame clones, though not all of them. The repertoire includes roughly 250,000 clones, approximately 79% of them detected once, and 3% to 4% sits in the top ten. Sequencing used peripheral blood. The receptors stem from a woman aged 40 to 50 with active or convalescent COVID-19.

The genes are TRBV7-9 and TRBJ1-2; D gene unclear. Trimming pared 1 base from V and 2 bases from J, leaving 8 bases between. The CDR3 loop spans 14 amino acids. Germline-derived CDR1 and CDR2 are SEHNR and FQNEAQ (reference sequence). CDR3 sequence (DNA): TGTGCCAGCAGCTTAGGGCCCCGAAACTATGGCTACACCTTC. This codes for CASSLGPRNYGYTF.

V is TRBV18 and J is TRBJ2-7; TRBD1 agrees at 9 bases. V lost 1 base, J lost 5 bases, and 6 bases stayed unmatched. This CDR3 comprises 15 residues. Germline V gives CDR1 KGHSH, CDR2 LQKENI. CDR3 sequence (DNA): TGTGCCAGCTCACCACTTAGGACAGGGGCCCACGAGCAGTACTTC. This codes for CASSPLRTGAHEQYF.

The J gene is TRBJ2-1, the V gene TRBV28; D is possibly TRBD2 (5 bases). Trimming took 1 base from V and 8 from J, leaving 15 bases between them. Germline V gene sequence: CDR1 MDHEN, CDR2 SYDVKM. The CDR3 is made up of 15 amino acids. CDR3 protein: CASSLSPSTSHEQFF. In nucleotides, the CDR3 is TGTGCCAGCAGTTTATCTCCTAGCACGTCCCATGAGCAGTTCTTC.

This clone was picked up one time. J is TRBJ1-2 and V is TRBV11-2, with 8 nucleotides matching TRBD1. The CDR3 is 14 amino acids. With 5 bases clipped from V and 4 bases from J, the junction kept 6 bases outside the gene matches. Germline CDR1 is SGHAT and CDR2 is FQNNGV. The CDR3 region has the DNA TGTGCCAGCAGCCGAGGTCAGGGGGCCTATGGCTACACCTTC. Amino acids: CASSRGQGAYGYTF.

The chain joins TRBV12-3 or TRBV12-4 to TRBJ1-5, with D hard to call. The CDR3 has 13 amino acids. With 6 bases removed from V and 5 bases from J, the gap between germline ends came to 11 bases. CDR3: CASSLERDQPQHF. The CDR3 DNA is TGTGCCAGCAGCCTGGAGAGAGATCAGCCCCAGCATTTT.